This entry features one TCR beta chain sequence. Its antigen is not known. This sample stems from a study of T cell responses to AZD1222 COVID-19 vaccine. Repertoires were generated with immunoSEQ multiplex PCR, while TCRdb's copy carries only in-frame clones and drops some. The table has some 150,000 clones, more than 75% seen once. Whole-study results and caveats: There were mostly white British donors and more females than males, and clonal diversity was possibly underestimated. Unmutated regions of variants are reportedly targeted by nearly half of spike-specific TCRs.

Researchers grouped second doses given at about 4 or about 12 weeks into one pool. The CDR3 consists of 18 residues. Germline lookup yields CDR1 SGHNT and CDR2 YENEEA. Trimming took off 4 bases at V and 0 bases at J, with 18 bases between the two ends. The TCR was taken from an adult who received the AZD1222 COVID-19 vaccine. Sequences were derived from peripheral blood, sampled 28 days after the second AZD1222 dose. V and J are TRBV11-3 and TRBJ2-2; D may be TRBD1 or TRBD2 (5 bases each). CDR3 bases: TGTGCCAGCAGCTCGGGGCGTATCAGATTCGCGAACACCGGGGAGCTGTTTTTT. Translating it yields CASSSGRIRFANTGELFF.